These T cell receptor beta chains were read from a single sample in a study of T-cell reconstitution after alpha-beta-depleted transplantation in children. TCRdb re-called the PCR reads through MiXCR, storing one row per CDR3 protein. The sample shows 330,000 or so distinct CDR3 sequences, 6% to 10% of them seen only once. The specimen comprised peripheral blood, sampled 360 days after TCRalphabeta/CD19-depleted stem cell transplant. The receptors shown here come from a female patient aged 2-9 years who had a stem cell transplant for Fanconi anemia, so the T cells may come from the graft donor. Each CDR3 is given with its conserved first and last residue.

v_gene,j_gene,CDR3aa
TRBV5-1,TRBJ2-1,CASSLLALAGGRRLSNEQFF
TRBV9,TRBJ2-4,CAGRDIQYF
TRBV20-1,TRBJ2-4,CSALGRGGRDIQYF
TRBV27,TRBJ2-5,CASSLVGGSETQYF
TRBV6-5,TRBJ2-7,CASGQPIYEQYF
TRBV2,TRBJ2-3,CASSGGSFADTQYF
TRBV18,TRBJ2-7,CASSPPGRNEQYF
TRBV2,TRBJ1-2,CASSDGGYTF
TRBV3-1,TRBJ1-2,CASSLGLQWGGYTF
TRBV10-3,TRBJ2-3,CAISGRDTQYF
TRBV9,TRBJ1-1,CASSVAGGEGTEAFF
TRBV19,TRBJ2-7,CASSNSGGDEQYF
TRBV27,TRBJ1-5,CASRSQWGGNQPQHF
TRBV4-1,TRBJ2-7,CASSQPGTNTYEQYF
TRBV27,TRBJ1-1,CASSPGTGGDTEAFF
TRBV5-1,TRBJ2-7,CASSPSSGHYEQYF
TRBV15,TRBJ1-2,CATSRDLGGGGYTF
TRBV27,TRBJ2-2,CASSYTLFGELFF
TRBV4-2,TRBJ2-3,CASSQGPSVGADTQYF
TRBV10-3,TRBJ2-5,CAIRGPGFQETQYF
TRBV6-5,TRBJ2-1,CASSYGVFNEQFF
TRBV20-1,TRBJ1-3,CSARSWPGNTIYF
TRBV7-9,TRBJ1-3,CASSKPGHLSGNTIYF
TRBV29-1,TRBJ2-5,CSVVVGSSGSQETQYF
TRBV6-1,TRBJ2-6,CASSEWDRSSGANVLTF
TRBV20-1,TRBJ2-3,CSARGDAMNTQYF
TRBV12-5,TRBJ2-2,CASGLVLGRANTGELFF
TRBV5-1,TRBJ2-7,CASSLLSGFSYEQYF
TRBV12-3/TRBV12-4,TRBJ2-7,CASSKSEREQYF